This T cell receptor beta chain appears in the sequencing data of a study of identical twins. General study points: In cord blood, abundant beta clonotypes had fewer insertions; memory showed no trend. Excess sharing between twins was weaker in beta out-of-frame sequences.

A note on this clonotype: Its antigen is unknown.

A template switching step contributed a universal primer site, while unique molecular identifiers were present in the cDNA. TCRdb ran MiXCR on the 5' RACE reads and lists one entry per CDR3 protein. The data contain 1.5 million to 2 million distinct CDR3 sequences, around 29% of them singletons. The CDR3 runs 13 residues. V lost 2 bases, J lost 12 bases, and 9 bases stayed unmatched. Per germline, CDR1 MNHNY and CDR2 SVGAGI (reference sequence). The sequence derives from a newborn girl in good health. Sample: cord blood. The rearrangement joins TRBV6-6 to TRBJ1-2; 7 nucleotides match TRBD1. The CDR3 reads CASSYTETGRNTF. CDR3 in DNA: TGTGCCAGCAGTTACACCGAGACAGGGAGGAACACCTTC.